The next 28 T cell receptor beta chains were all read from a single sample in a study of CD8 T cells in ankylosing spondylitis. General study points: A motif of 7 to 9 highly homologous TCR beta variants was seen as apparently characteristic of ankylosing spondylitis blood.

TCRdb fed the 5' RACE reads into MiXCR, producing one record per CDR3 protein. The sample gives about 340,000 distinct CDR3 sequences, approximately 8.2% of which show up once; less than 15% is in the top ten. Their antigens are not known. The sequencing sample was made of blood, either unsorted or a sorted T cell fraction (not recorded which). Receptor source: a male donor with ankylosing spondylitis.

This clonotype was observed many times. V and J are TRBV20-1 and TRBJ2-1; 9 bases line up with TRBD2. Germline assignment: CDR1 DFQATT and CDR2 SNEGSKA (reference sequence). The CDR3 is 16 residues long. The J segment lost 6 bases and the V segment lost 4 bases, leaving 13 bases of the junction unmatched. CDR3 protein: CSANFPLAGSINEQFF. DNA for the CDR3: TGCAGTGCTAATTTTCCCCTAGCGGGATCAATCAATGAGCAGTTCTTC.

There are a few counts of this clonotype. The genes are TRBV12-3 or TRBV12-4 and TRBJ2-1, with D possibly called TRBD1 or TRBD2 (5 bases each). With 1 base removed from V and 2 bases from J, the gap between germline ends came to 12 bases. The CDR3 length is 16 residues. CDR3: CASSLGGITPYNEQFF. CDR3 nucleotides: TGTGCCAGCAGTTTAGGGGGGATCACCCCCTACAATGAGCAGTTCTTC.

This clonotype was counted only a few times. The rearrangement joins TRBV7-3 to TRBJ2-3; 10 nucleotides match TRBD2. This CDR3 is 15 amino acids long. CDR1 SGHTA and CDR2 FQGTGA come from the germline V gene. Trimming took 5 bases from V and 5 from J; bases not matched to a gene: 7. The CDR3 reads CASSQAGGLQDTQYF. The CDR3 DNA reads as TGTGCCAGCAGCCAAGCGGGAGGGCTTCAAGATACGCAGTATTTT.

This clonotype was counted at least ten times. CDR3 in amino acids: CASSLAPRNEQFF. The CDR3 DNA reads as TGCGCCAGCAGCTTGGCTCCTAGAAATGAGCAGTTCTTC. The J gene is TRBJ2-1, the V gene TRBV5-1; D unclear. CDR3 length equals 13 residues. In germline, CDR1 is SGHRS, CDR2 YFSETQ. Between the trimmed V and J ends, which lost 0 bases and 7 bases, there was a span of 8 bases.

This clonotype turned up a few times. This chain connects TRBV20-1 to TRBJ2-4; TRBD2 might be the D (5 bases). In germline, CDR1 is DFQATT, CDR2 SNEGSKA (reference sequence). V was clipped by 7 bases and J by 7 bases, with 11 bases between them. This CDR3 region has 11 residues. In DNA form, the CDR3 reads TGCAGTGTCGAGCGGTCGAACATTCAGTACTTC. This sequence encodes CSVERSNIQYF.

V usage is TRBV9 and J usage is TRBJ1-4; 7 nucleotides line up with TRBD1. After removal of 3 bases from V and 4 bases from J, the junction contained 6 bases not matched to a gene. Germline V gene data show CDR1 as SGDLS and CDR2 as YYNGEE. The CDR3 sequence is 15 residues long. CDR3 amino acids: CASSARQGNNEKLFF. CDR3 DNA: TGTGCCAGCAGCGCCCGACAGGGAAATAATGAAAAACTGTTTTTT. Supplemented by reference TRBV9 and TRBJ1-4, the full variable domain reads DSGVTQTPKHLITATGQRVTLRCSPRSGDLSVYWYQQSLDQGLQFLIQYYNGEERAKGNILERFSAQQFPDLHSELNLSSLELGDSALYFCASSARQGNNEKLFFGSGTQLSVL.

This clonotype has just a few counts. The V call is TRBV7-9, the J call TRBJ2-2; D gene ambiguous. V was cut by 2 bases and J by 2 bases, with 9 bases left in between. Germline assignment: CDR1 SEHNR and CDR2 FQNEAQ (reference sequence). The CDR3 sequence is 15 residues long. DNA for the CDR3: TGTGCCAGCAGCTTACGGGTGCCAAACACCGGGGAGCTGTTTTTT. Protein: CASSLRVPNTGELFF.

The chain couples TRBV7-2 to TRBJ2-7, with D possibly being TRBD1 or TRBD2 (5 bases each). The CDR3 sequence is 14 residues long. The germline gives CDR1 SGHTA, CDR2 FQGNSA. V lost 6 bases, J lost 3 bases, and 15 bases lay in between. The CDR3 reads CASRERTQSYEQYF. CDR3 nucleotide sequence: TGTGCCAGCAGGGAGCGGACACAGAGCTACGAGCAGTACTTC.

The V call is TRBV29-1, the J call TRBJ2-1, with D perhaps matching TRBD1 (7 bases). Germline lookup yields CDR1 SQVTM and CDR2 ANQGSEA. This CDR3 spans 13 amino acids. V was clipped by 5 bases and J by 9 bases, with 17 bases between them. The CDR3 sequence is CSVQGGGGTEQFF. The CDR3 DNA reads TGCAGCGTTCAGGGGGGTGGGGGGACTGAGCAGTTCTTC.

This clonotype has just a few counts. For the CDR3, the DNA is TGCGCCAGCAGCTTGGGAACGGTCCGGTATGATGAGCAGTTCTTC. Amino acids: CASSLGTVRYDEQFF. This chain connects TRBV5-1 to TRBJ2-1; D is unclear. This CDR3 has 15 amino acids. Germline V gene sequence: CDR1 SGHRS, CDR2 YFSETQ. Deletions cut 0 bases from V and 8 bases from J, with 15 bases between. The full variable domain, completed using reference TRBV5-1 and TRBJ2-1, is KAGVTQTPRYLIKTRGQQVTLSCSPISGHRSVSWYQQTPGQGLQFLFEYFSETQRNKGNFPGRFSGRQFSNSRSEMNVSTLELGDSALYLCASSLGTVRYDEQFFGPGTRLTVL.

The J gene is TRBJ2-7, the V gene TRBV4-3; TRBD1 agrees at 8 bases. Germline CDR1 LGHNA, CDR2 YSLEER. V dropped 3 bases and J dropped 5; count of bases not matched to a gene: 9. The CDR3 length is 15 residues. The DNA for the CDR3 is TGCGCCAGCAGCCATCTGGGTCAGGGGGCCCACGAGCAGTACTTC. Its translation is CASSHLGQGAHEQYF.

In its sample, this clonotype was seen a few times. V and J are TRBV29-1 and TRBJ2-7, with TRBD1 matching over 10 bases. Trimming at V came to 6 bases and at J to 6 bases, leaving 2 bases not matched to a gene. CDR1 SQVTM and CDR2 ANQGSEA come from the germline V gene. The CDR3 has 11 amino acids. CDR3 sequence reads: CSVWDRGEQYF. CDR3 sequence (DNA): TGCAGCGTGTGGGACAGGGGCGAGCAGTACTTC.

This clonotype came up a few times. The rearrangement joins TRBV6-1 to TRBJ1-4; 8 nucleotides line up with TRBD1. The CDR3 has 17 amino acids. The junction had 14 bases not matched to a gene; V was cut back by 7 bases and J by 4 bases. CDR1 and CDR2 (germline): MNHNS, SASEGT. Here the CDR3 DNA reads TGTGCCAGCACCACAGGACAGGGTGACCCACTTAATGAAAAACTGTTTTTT. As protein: CASTTGQGDPLNEKLFF.

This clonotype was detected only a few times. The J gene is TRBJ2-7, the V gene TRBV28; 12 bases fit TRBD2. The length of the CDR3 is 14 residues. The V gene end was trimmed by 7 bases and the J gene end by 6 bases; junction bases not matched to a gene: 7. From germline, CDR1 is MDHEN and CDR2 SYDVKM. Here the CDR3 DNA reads TGTGCCAGCAACCCTAGCGGGAGGGCCCCCGAGCAGTACTTC. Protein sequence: CASNPSGRAPEQYF. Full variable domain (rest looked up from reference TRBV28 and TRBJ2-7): DVKVTQSSRYLVKRTGEKVFLECVQDMDHENMFWYRQDPGLGLRLIYFSYDVKMKEKGDIPEGYSVSREKKERFSLILESASTNQTSMYLCASNPSGRAPEQYFGPGTRLTVT.

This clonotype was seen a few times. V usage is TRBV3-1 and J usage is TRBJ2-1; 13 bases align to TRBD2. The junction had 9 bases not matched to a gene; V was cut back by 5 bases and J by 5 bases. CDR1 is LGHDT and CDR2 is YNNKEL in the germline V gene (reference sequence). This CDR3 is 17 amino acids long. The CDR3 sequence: CASSGTSGTISDNEQFF. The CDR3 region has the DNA TGTGCCAGCAGCGGGACTAGCGGGACCATCTCTGACAATGAGCAGTTCTTC.

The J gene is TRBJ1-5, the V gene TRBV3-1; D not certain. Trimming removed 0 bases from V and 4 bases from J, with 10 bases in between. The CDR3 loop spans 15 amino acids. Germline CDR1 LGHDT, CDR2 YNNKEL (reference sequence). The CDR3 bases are TGTGCCAGCAGCCAAGATTCAGGACCTAATCAGCCCCAGCATTTT. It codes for CASSQDSGPNQPQHF.

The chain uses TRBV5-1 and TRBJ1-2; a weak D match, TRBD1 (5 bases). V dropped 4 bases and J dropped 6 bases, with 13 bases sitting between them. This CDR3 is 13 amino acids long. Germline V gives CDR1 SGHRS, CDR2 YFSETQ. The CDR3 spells CASSMDIFDGYTF. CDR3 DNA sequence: TGCGCCAGCAGCATGGACATCTTCGATGGCTACACCTTC.

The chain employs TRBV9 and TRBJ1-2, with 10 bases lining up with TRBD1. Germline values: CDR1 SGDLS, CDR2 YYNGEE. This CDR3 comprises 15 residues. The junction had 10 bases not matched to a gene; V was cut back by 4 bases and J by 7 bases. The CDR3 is CASSLTTGGSGGYTF. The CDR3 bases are TGTGCCAGCAGCTTAACGACAGGGGGCTCCGGTGGCTACACCTTC.

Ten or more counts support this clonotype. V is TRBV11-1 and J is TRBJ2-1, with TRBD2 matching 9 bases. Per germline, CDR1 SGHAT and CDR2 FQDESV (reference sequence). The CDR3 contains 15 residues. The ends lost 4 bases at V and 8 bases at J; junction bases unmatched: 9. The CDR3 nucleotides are TGTGCCAGCAGCTCACTTAGCGGGAGCGGCGATGAGCAGTTCTTC. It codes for CASSSLSGSGDEQFF. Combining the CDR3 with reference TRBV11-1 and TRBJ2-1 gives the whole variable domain EAEVAQSPRYKITEKSQAVAFWCDPISGHATLYWYRQILGQGPELLVQFQDESVVDDSQLPKDRFSAERLKGVDSTLKIQPAELGDSAMYLCASSSLSGSGDEQFFGPGTRLTVL.

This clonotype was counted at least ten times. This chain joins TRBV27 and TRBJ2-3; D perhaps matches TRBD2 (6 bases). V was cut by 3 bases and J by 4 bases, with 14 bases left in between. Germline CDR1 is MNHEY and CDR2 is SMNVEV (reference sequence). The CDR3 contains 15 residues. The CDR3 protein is CASSFIGSGADTQYF. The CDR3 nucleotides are TGTGCCAGCAGTTTTATAGGGTCGGGGGCAGATACGCAGTATTTT.

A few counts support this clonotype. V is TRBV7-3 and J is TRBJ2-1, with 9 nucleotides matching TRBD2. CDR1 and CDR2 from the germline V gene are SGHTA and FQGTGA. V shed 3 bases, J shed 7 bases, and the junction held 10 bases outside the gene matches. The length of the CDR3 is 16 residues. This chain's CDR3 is CASSFRRLAGRNEQFF. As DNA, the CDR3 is TGTGCCAGCAGCTTTCGTAGGCTAGCGGGAAGGAATGAGCAGTTCTTC. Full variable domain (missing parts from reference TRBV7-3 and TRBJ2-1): GAGVSQTPSNKVTEKGKYVELRCDPISGHTALYWYRQSLGQGPEFLIYFQGTGAADDSGLPNDRFFAVRPEGSVSTLKIQRTERGDSAVYLCASSFRRLAGRNEQFFGPGTRLTVL.

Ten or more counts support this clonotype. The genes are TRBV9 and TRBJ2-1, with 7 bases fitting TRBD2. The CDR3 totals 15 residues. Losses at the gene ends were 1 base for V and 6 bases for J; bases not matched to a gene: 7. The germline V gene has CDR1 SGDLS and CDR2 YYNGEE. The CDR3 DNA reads TGTGCCAGCAGCGTATTATCGGGAGGTGGCAATGAGCAGTTCTTC. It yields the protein CASSVLSGGGNEQFF.

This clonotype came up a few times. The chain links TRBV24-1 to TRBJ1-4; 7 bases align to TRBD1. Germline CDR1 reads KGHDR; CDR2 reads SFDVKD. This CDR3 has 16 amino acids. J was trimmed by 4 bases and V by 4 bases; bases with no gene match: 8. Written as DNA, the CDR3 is TGTGCCACCAGTGACCCTAACAGGGGAAGTAATGAAAAACTGTTTTTT. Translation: CATSDPNRGSNEKLFF.

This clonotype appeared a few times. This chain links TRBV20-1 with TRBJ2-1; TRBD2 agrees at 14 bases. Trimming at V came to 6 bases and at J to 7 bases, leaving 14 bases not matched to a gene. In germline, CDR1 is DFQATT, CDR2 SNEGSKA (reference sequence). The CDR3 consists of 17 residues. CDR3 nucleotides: TGCAGTGCGCGGGGACTAGCGGGAGCCCCTCGTCTGAATGAGCAGTTCTTC. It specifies CSARGLAGAPRLNEQFF.

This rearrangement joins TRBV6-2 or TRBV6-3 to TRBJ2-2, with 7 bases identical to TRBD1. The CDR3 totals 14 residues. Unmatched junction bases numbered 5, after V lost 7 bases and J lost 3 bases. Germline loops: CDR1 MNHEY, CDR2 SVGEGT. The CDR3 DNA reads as TGTGCCAGCATTCAGGGACAGTACACCGGGGAGCTGTTTTTT. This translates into CASIQGQYTGELFF.

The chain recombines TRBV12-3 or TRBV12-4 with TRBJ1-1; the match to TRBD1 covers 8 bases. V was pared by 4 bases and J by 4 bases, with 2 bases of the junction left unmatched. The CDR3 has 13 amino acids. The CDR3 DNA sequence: TGTGCCAGCAGTTGGGACAGGCCCACTGAAGCTTTCTTT. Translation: CASSWDRPTEAFF.

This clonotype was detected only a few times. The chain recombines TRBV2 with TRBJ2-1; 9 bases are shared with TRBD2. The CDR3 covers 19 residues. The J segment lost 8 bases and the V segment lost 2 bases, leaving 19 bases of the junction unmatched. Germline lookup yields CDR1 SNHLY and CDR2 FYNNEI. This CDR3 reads CASSEWSPFSGSLRYEQFF. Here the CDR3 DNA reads TGTGCCAGCAGTGAATGGTCCCCATTTAGCGGGAGCCTCCGCTATGAGCAGTTCTTC.

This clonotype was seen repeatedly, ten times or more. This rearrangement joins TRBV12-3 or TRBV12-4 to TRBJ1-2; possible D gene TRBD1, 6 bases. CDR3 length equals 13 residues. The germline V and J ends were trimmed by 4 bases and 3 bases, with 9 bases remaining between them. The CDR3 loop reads CASSSNRDYGYTF. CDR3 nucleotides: TGTGCCAGCAGTTCTAACAGGGACTATGGCTACACCTTC.